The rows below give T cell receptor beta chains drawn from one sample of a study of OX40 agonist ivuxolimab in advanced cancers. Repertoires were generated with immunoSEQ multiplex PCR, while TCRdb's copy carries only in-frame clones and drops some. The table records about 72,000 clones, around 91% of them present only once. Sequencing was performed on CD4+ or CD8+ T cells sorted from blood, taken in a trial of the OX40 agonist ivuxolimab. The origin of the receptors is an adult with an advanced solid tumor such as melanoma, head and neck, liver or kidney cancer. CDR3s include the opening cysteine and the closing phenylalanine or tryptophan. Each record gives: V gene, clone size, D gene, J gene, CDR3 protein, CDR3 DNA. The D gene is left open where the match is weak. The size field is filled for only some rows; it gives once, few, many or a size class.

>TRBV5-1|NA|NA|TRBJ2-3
CASSFGTSDTQYF
TGCGCCAGCAGCTTCGGGACATCAGATACGCAGTATTTT
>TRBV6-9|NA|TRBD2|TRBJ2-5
CASSYETGGPGETQYF
TGTGCCAGCAGTTATGAAACGGGAGGGCCGGGAGAGACCCAGTACTTC
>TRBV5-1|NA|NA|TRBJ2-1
CASSTHGEQFF
TGCGCCAGCAGCACCCACGGTGAGCAGTTCTTC
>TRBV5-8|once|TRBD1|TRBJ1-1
CASSFLTGMNTEAFF
TGTGCCAGCAGCTTCCTGACAGGGATGAACACTGAAGCTTTCTTT
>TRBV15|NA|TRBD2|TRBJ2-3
CATSRDIASGSRDTQYF
TGTGCCACCAGCAGAGACATTGCTAGCGGGAGTAGAGATACGCAGTATTTT
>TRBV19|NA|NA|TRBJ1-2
CASSIGNKGIFGYTF
TGTGCCAGTAGTATTGGGAATAAGGGAATTTTTGGCTACACCTTC
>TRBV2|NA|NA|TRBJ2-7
CASSEPGFRSVKNEQYF
TGTGCCAGCAGTGAACCGGGCTTTAGGAGTGTCAAAAACGAGCAGTACTTC
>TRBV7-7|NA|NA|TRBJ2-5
CASSEGRTQETQYF
TGTGCTAGCAGCGAGGGACGTACCCAAGAGACCCAGTACTTC
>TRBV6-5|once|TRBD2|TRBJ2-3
CASSYGTRTDTQYF
TGTGCCAGCAGTTATGGGACTAGAACAGATACGCAGTATTTT
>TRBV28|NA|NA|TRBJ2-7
CASNPAGGFHEQYF
TGTGCCAGCAACCCGGCCGGGGGCTTCCACGAGCAGTACTTC
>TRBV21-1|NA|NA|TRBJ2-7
CASSKYQGLLYEQYF
TGTGCCAGCAGCAAATATCAGGGACTATTATACGAGCAGTACTTC
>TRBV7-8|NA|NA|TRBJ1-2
CASSLTGRANYGYTF
TGTGCCAGCAGCTTAACGGGACGAGCTAACTATGGCTACACCTTC
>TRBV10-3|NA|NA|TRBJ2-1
CAISESDDSYGFF
TGTGCCATCAGTGAGTCCGATGACTCCTACGGGTTCTTC
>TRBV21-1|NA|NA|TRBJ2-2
CASRSTGELFF
TGTGCCAGCAGATCCACCGGGGAGCTGTTTTTT
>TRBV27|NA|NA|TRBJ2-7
CASSSRREGANEQYF
TGTGCCAGCAGTTCGAGACGGGAGGGGGCCAACGAGCAGTACTTC
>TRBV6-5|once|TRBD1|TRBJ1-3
CASSSRTGAGGNTIYF
TGTGCCAGCAGTTCGCGTACAGGGGCGGGGGGAAACACCATATATTTT
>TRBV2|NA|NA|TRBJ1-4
CASSEALGGLVEKLFF
TGTGCCAGCAGTGAAGCGCTTGGGGGCTTAGTTGAAAAACTGTTTTTT